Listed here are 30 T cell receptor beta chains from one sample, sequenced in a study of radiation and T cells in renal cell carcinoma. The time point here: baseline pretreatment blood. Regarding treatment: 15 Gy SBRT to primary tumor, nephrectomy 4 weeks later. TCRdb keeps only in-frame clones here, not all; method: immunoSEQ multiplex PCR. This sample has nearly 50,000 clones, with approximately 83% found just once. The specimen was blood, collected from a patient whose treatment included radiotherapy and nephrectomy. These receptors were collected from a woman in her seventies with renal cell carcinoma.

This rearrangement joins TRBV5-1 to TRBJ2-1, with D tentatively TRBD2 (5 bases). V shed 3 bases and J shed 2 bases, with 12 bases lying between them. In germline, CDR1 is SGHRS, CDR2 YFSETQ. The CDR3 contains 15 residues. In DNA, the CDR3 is TGCGCCAGCAGCTCCGACGGGATAACCTACAATGAGCAGTTCTTC. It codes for CASSSDGITYNEQFF. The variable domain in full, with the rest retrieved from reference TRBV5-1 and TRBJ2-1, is KAGVTQTPRYLIKTRGQQVTLSCSPISGHRSVSWYQQTPGQGLQFLFEYFSETQRNKGNFPGRFSGRQFSNSRSEMNVSTLELGDSALYLCASSSDGITYNEQFFGPGTRLTVL.

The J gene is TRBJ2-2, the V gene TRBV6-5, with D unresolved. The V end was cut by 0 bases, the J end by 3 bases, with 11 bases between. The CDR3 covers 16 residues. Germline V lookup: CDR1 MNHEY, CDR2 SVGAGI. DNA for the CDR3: TGTGCCAGCAGTTACTCCCCATTTATGTACACCGGGGAGCTGTTTTTT. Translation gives CASSYSPFMYTGELFF.

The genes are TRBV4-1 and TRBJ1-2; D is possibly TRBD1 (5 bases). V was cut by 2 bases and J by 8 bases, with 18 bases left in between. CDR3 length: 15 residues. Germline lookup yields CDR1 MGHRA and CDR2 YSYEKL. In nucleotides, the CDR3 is TGCGCCAGCAGCCAATCTCCGTGGGACGGCCCGGGCTACACCTTC. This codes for CASSQSPWDGPGYTF.

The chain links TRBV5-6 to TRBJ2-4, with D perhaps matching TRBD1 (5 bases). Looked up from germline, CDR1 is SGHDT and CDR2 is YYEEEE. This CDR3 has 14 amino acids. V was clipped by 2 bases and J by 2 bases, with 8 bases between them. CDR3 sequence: CASSFQGSKNIQYF. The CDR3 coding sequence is TGTGCCAGCAGCTTCCAGGGTTCCAAAAACATTCAGTACTTC.

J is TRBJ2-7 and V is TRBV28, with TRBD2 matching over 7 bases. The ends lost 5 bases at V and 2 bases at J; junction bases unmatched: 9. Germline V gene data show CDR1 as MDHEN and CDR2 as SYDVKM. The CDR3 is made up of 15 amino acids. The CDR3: CASSPRLAVTYEQYF. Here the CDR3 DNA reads TGTGCCAGCAGTCCCCGGCTAGCGGTTACCTACGAGCAGTACTTC. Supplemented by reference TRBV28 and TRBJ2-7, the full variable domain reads DVKVTQSSRYLVKRTGEKVFLECVQDMDHENMFWYRQDPGLGLRLIYFSYDVKMKEKGDIPEGYSVSREKKERFSLILESASTNQTSMYLCASSPRLAVTYEQYFGPGTRLTVT.

For the CDR3, the DNA is TGCAGTGCTGGACCCGGGGCTGAAGCTTTCTTT. Its translation: CSAGPGAEAFF. J is TRBJ1-1 and V is TRBV20-1; D gene uncertain. V lost 5 bases and J lost 6, with 10 bases in between. This CDR3 is built from 11 residues. Per germline, CDR1 DFQATT and CDR2 SNEGSKA (reference sequence).

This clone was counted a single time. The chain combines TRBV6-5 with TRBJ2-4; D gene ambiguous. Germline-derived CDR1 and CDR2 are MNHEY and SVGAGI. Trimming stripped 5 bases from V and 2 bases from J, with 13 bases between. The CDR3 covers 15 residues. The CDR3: CASSPLGSPKNIQYF. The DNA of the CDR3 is TGTGCCAGCAGTCCCCTGGGTTCCCCCAAAAACATTCAGTACTTC.

This chain's CDR3 is CASSSIAGVAEQFF. In DNA, the CDR3 is TGTGCCAGCAGCTCAATAGCGGGAGTTGCTGAGCAGTTCTTC. The chain combines TRBV11-2 with TRBJ2-1; 9 bases fit TRBD2. Trimming cost V 4 bases and J 9 bases; bases outside gene matches: 7. The CDR3 covers 14 residues. Germline loops: CDR1 SGHAT, CDR2 FQNNGV.

This chain's CDR3 is CASSFQTGGRGETQYF. The CDR3 nucleotides read TGCGCCAGCAGCTTCCAAACAGGGGGAAGGGGTGAGACCCAGTACTTC. The chain is built from TRBV5-1 and TRBJ2-5, with TRBD1 matching over 8 bases. The V and J ends lost 2 bases and 5 bases, in that order; junction bases with no gene match: 11. Germline CDR1 SGHRS, CDR2 YFSETQ. The CDR3 spans 16 residues.

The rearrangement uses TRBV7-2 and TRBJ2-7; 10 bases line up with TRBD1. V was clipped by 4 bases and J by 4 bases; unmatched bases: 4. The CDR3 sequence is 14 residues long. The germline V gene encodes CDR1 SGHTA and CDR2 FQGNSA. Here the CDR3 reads CASSSRQGAYEQYF. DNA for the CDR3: TGTGCCAGCAGCTCCCGACAGGGGGCTTACGAGCAGTACTTC.

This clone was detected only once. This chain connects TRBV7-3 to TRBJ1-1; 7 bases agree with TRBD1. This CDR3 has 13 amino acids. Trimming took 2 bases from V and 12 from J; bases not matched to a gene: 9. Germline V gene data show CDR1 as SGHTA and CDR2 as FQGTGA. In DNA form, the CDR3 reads TGTGCCAGCAGCTTAGGAGACGACAGGGAGCCTTTCTTT. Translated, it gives CASSLGDDREPFF.

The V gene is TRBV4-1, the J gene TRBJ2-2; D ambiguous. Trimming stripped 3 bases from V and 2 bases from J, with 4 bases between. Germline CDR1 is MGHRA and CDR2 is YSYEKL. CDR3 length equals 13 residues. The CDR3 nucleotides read TGCGCCAGCAGCCAGAGTAACACCGGGGAGCTGTTTTTT. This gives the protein CASSQSNTGELFF.

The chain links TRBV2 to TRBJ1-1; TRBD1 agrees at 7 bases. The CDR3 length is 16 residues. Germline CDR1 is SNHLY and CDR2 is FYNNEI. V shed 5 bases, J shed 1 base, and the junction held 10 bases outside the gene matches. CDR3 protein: CASSKIPRTGNTEAFF. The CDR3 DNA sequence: TGTGCCAGCAGTAAGATACCAAGGACAGGGAACACTGAAGCTTTCTTT.

For the CDR3, the DNA is TGTGCCAGCTCCCTCGACAGGGCCATTTCTGGAAACACCATATATTTT. Protein product: CASSLDRAISGNTIYF. The genes are TRBV18 and TRBJ1-3; 7 nucleotides agree with TRBD1. J lost 1 base, V lost 6 bases, and 9 bases had no gene match. The CDR3 is 16 amino acids. CDR1 and CDR2 (germline): KGHSH, LQKENI.

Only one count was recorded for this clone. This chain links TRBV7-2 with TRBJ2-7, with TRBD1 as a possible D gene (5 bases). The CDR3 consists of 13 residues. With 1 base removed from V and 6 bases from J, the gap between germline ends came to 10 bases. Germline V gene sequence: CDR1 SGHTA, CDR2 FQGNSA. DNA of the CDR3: TGTGCCAGCAGCTTAGGAGCAGGGCTCGAGCAGTACTTC. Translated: CASSLGAGLEQYF.

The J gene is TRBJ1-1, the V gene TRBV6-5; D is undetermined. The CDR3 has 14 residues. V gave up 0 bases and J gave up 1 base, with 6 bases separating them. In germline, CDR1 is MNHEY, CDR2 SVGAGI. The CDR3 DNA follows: TGTGCCAGCAGTTACTCGACCAGGAACACTGAAGCTTTCTTT. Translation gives CASSYSTRNTEAFF.

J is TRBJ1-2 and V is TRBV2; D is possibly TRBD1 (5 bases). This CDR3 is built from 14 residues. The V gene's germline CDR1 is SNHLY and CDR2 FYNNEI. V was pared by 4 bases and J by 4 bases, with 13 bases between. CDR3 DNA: TGTGCCAGCAGTGTAAGTCAGGGCGGCTATGGCTACACCTTC. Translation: CASSVSQGGYGYTF.

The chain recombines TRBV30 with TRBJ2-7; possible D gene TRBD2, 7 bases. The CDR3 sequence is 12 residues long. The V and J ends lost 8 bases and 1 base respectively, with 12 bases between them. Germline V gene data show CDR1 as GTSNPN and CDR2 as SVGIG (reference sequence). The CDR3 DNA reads TGTGCCCTAGGGAGGGGGTCCTACGAGCAGTACTTC. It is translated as CALGRGSYEQYF.

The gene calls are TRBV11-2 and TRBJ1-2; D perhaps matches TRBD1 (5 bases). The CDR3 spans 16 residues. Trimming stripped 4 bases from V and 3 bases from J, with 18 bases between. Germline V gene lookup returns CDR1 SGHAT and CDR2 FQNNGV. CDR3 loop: CASSSSLGVGDYGYTF. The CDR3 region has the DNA TGTGCCAGCAGCTCCTCCTTAGGGGTAGGGGACTATGGCTACACCTTC.

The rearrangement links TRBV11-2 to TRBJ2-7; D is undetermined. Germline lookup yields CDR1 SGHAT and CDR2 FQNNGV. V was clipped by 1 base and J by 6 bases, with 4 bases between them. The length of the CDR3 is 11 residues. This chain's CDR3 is CASSLGVEQYF. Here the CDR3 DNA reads TGTGCCAGCAGCTTAGGTGTCGAGCAGTACTTC.

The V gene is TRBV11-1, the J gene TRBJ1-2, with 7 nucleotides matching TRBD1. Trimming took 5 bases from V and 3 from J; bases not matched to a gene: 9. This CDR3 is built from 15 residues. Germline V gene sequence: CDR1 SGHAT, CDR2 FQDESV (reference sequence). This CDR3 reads CASSLQGGWDYGYTF. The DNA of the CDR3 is TGTGCCAGCAGCCTGCAGGGGGGATGGGACTATGGCTACACCTTC. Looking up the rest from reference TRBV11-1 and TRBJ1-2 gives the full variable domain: EAEVAQSPRYKITEKSQAVAFWCDPISGHATLYWYRQILGQGPELLVQFQDESVVDDSQLPKDRFSAERLKGVDSTLKIQPAELGDSAMYLCASSLQGGWDYGYTFGSGTRLTVV.

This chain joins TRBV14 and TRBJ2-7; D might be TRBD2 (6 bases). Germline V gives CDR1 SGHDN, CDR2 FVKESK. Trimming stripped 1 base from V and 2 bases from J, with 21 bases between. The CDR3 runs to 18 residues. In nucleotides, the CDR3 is TGTGCCAGCAGCCAAGTGGGACTGAGGCAGACGTCCCCCTACGAGCAGTACTTC. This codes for CASSQVGLRQTSPYEQYF.

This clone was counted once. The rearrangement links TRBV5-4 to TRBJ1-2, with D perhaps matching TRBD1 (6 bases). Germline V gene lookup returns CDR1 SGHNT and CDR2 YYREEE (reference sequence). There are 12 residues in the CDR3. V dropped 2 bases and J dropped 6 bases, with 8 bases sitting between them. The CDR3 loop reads CASSFAGDGYTF. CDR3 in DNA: TGTGCCAGCAGCTTTGCAGGGGATGGCTACACCTTC. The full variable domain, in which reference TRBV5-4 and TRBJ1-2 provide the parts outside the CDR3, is ETGVTQSPTHLIKTRGQQVTLRCSSQSGHNTVSWYQQALGQGPQFIFQYYREEENGRGNFPPRFSGLQFPNYSSELNVNALELDDSALYLCASSFAGDGYTFGSGTRLTVV.

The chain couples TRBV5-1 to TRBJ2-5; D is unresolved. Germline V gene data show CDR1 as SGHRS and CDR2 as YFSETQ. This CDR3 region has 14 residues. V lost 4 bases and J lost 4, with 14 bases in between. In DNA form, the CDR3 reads TGCGCCAGCAGCGCCGACATTACCTCAGAGACCCAGTACTTC. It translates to CASSADITSETQYF.

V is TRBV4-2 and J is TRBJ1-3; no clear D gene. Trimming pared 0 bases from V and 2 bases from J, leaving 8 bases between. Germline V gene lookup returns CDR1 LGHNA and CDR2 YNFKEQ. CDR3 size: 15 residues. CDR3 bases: TGTGCCAGCAGCCAAGATTTCGCGGCTGGAAACACCATATATTTT. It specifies CASSQDFAAGNTIYF.

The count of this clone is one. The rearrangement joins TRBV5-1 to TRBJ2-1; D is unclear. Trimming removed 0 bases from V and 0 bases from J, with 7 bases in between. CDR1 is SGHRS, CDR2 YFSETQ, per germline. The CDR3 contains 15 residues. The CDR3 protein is CASSLDRSSYNEQFF. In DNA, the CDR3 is TGCGCCAGCAGCTTGGACCGGAGCTCCTACAATGAGCAGTTCTTC.

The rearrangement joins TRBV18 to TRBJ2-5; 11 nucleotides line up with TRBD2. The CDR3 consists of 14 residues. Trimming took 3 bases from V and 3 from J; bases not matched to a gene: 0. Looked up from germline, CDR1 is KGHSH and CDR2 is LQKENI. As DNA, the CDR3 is TGTGCCAGCTCACCGGGACTAGCGGAAGAGACCCAGTACTTC. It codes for CASSPGLAEETQYF.

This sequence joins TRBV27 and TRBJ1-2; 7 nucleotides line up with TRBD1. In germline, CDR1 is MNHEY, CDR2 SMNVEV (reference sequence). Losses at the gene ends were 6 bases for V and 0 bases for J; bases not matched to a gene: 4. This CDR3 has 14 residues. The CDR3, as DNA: TGTGCCAGCAGGGAGACAGGGCCTAACTATGGCTACACCTTC. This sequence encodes CASRETGPNYGYTF.

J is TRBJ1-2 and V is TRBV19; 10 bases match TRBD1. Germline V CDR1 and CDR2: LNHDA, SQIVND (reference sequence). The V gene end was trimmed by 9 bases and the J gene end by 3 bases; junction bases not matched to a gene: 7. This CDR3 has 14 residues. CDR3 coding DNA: TGTGCCAGCCAAAGACAGGGGGCCGACTATGGCTACACCTTC. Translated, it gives CASQRQGADYGYTF.

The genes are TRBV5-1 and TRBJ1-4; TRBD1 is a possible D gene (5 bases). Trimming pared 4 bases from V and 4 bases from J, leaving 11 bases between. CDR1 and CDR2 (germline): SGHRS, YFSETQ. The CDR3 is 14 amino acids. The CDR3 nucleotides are TGCGCCAGCAGCCGGGACCCAATTAATGAAAAACTGTTTTTT. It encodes CASSRDPINEKLFF.